Described below is a single TCR beta chain sequence and its context. This sample is drawn from a study of blood T cell repertoires in COVID-19. Background on the study: The study drew acute and convalescent COVID-19 samples from the United States, Italy and Spain.

The assay was immunoSEQ multiplex PCR, and TCRdb's table has in-frame clones only and misses some. This sample carries more than 200,000 clones, 89% of them seen once, and the ten largest clones take 3.5% to 4%. Trimming shortened V by 4 bases and J by 4 bases, and 5 bases separated the two germline ends. Germline V gene data show CDR1 as GTSNPN and CDR2 as SVGIG (reference sequence). The CDR3 loop spans 11 amino acids. Participant-reported clinical history was the basis for cohort assignment. The gene calls are TRBV30 and TRBJ1-3, with D hard to call. This receptor was taken from a woman aged 25 to 39 with acute COVID-19. The sample consisted of PBMCs or T cells enriched from blood (not recorded which). The CDR3: CAWNIGNTIYF. CDR3 DNA: TGTGCCTGGAACATCGGAAACACCATATATTTT.